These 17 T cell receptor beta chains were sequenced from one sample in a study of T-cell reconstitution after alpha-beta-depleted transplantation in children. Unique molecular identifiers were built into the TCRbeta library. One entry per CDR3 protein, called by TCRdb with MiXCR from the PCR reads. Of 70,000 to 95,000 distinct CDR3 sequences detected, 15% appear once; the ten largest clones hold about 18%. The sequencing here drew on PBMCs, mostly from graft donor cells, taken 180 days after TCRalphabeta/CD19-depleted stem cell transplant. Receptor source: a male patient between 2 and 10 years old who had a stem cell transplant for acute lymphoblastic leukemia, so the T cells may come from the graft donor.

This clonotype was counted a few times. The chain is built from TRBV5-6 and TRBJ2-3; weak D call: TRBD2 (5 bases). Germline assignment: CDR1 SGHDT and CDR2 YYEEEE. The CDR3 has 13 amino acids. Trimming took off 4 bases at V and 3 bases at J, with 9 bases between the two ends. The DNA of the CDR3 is TGTGCCAGCAGCAACTCGGGAACAGATACGCAGTATTTT. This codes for CASSNSGTDTQYF. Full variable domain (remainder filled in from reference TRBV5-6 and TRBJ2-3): DAGVTQSPTHLIKTRGQQVTLRCSPKSGHDTVSWYQQALGQGPQFIFQYYEEEERQRGNFPDRFSGHQFPNYSSELNVNALLLGDSALYLCASSNSGTDTQYFGPGTRLTVL.

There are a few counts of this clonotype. The CDR3 coding sequence is TGTGCCAGCAGCGGGCGGGGCGCAAGCTCCTACAATGAGCAGTTCTTC. This sequence encodes CASSGRGASSYNEQFF. The gene calls are TRBV14 and TRBJ2-1, with a possible D match to TRBD2 (6 bases). Between the trimmed V and J ends, which lost 5 bases and 0 bases, there was a span of 14 bases. The germline V gene has CDR1 SGHDN and CDR2 FVKESK. The CDR3 contains 16 residues.

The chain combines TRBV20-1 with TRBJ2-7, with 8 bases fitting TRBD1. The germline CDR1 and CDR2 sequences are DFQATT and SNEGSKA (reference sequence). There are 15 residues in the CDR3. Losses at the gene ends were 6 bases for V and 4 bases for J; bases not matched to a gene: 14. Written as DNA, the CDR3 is TGCAGTGCGTCTCCTATAGGACAGGGCGGGTACGAGCAGTACTTC. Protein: CSASPIGQGGYEQYF.

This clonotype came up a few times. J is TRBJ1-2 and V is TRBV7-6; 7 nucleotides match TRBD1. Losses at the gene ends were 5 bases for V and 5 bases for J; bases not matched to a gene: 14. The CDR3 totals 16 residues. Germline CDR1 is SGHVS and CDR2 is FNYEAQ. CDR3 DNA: TGTGCCAGCAGCGATCGGACAGGTCAAAATCTATATGGCTACACCTTC. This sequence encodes CASSDRTGQNLYGYTF.

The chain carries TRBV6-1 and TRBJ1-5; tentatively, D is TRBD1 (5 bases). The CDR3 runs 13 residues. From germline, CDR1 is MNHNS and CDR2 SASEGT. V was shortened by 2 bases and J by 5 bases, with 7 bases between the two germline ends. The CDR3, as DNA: TGTGCCAGCAGTGAACCAGGGCATCAGCCCCAGCATTTT. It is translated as CASSEPGHQPQHF.

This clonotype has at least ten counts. CDR3 nucleotide sequence: TGTGCCAGCAGTCTCGGGACCCTTAATCAGCCCCAGCATTTT. This sequence encodes CASSLGTLNQPQHF. This chain uses TRBV12-3 or TRBV12-4 with TRBJ1-5; possible D gene TRBD1, 5 bases. V was pared by 5 bases and J by 4 bases, with 12 bases between. The CDR3 is 14 amino acids.

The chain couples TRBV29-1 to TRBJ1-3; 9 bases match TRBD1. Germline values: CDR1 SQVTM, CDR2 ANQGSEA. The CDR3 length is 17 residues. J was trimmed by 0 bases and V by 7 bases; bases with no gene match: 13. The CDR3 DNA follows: TGCAGCGCGGCCGGGACAGGGCGCCTCCTCTCTGGAAACACCATATATTTT. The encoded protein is CSAAGTGRLLSGNTIYF.

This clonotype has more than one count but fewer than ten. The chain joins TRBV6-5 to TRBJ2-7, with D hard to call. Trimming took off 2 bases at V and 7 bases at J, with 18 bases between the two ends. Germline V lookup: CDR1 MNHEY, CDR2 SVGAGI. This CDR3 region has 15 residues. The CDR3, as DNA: TGTGCCAGCAGTTACACGAGGACCGGCCCCAGGGAGCAGTACTTC. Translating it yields CASSYTRTGPREQYF.

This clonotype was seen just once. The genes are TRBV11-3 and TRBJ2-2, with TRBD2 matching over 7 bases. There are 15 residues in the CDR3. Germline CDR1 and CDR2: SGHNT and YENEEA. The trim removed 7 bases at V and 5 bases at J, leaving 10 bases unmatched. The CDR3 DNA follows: TGTGCCAGCACGCCGGCGGGGGTCACGACCGGGGAGCTGTTTTTT. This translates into CASTPAGVTTGELFF.

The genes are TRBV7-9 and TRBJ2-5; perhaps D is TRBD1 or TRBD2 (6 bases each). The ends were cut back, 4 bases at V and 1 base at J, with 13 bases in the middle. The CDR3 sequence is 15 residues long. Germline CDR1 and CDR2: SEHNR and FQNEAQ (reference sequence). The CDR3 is CASSSTRGRQETQYF. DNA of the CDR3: TGTGCCAGCAGCTCAACTCGGGGGCGCCAAGAGACCCAGTACTTC.

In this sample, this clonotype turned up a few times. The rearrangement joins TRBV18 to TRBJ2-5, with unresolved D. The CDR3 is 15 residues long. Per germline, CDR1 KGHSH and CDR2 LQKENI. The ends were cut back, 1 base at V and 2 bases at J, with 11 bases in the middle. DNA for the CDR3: TGTGCCAGCTCACCACTCGTGGTCCAACAAGAGACCCAGTACTTC. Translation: CASSPLVVQQETQYF.

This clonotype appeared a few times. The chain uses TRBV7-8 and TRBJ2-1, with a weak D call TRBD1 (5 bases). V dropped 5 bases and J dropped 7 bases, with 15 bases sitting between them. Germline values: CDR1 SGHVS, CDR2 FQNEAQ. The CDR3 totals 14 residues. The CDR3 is CASSLNKGNNEQFF. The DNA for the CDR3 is TGTGCCAGCAGCCTCAATAAGGGGAATAATGAGCAGTTCTTC.

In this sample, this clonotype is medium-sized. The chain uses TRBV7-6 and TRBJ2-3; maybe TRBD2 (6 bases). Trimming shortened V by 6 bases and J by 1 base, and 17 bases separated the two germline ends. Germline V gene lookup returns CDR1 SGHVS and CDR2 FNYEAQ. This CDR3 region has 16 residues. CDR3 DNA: TGTGCCAGCAGTTCCCCCCCGGGACTTCGCACAGATACGCAGTATTTT. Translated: CASSSPPGLRTDTQYF.

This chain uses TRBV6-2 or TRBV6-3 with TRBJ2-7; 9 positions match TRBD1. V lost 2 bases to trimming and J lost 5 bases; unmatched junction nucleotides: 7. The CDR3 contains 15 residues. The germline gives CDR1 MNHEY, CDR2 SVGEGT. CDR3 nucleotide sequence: TGTGCCAGCAGTTACAACAGGGGGCGAGAGCACGAGCAGTACTTC. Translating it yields CASSYNRGREHEQYF.

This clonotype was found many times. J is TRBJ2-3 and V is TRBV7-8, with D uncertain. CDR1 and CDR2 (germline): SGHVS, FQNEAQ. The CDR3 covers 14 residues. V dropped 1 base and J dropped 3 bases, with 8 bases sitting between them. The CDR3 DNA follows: TGTGCCAGCAGCTTAGACGGCCTAACAGATACGCAGTATTTT. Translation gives CASSLDGLTDTQYF.

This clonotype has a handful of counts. The CDR3 here is CASSLVGRGRTEQYF. DNA for the CDR3: TGTGCCAGCAGCTTAGTAGGCAGGGGGCGCACCGAGCAGTACTTC. This chain joins TRBV7-9 and TRBJ2-7; 8 bases are shared with TRBD1. This CDR3 comprises 15 residues. J lost 6 bases, V lost 1 base, and 8 bases had no gene match. The germline gives CDR1 SEHNR, CDR2 FQNEAQ (reference sequence).

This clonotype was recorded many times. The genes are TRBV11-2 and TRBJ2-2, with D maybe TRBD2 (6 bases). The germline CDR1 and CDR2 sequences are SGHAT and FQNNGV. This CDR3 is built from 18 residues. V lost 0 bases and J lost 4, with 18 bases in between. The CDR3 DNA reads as TGTGCCAGCAGCTTAGACGTTTTCGGGACTCTAACCACCGGGGAGCTGTTTTTT. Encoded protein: CASSLDVFGTLTTGELFF.